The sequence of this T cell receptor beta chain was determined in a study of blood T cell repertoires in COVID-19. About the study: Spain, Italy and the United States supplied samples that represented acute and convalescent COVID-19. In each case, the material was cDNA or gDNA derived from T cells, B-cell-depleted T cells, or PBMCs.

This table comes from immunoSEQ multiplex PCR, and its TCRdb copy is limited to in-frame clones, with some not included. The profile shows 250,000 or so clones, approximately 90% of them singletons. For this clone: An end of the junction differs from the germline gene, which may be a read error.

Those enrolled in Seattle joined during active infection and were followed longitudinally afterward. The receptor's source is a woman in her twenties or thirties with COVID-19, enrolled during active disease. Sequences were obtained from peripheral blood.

CDR3 amino acids: CASSLGTGGQETQYF. The CDR3 nucleotides are TGTGCTAGCAGCTTAGGGACGGGGGGACAAGAGACCCAGTACTTC. V and J are TRBV7-7 and TRBJ2-5; TRBD2 aligns across 7 bases. The length of the CDR3 is 15 residues. Germline V gene lookup returns CDR1 SSHAT and CDR2 FNYEAQ (reference sequence). Full variable domain (remainder filled in from reference TRBV7-7 and TRBJ2-5): GAGVSQSPRYKVTKRGQDVTLRCDPISSHATLYWYQQALGQGPEFLTYFNYEAQPDKSGLPSDRFSAERPEGSISTLTIQRTEQRDSAMYRCASSLGTGGQETQYFGPGTRLLVL.